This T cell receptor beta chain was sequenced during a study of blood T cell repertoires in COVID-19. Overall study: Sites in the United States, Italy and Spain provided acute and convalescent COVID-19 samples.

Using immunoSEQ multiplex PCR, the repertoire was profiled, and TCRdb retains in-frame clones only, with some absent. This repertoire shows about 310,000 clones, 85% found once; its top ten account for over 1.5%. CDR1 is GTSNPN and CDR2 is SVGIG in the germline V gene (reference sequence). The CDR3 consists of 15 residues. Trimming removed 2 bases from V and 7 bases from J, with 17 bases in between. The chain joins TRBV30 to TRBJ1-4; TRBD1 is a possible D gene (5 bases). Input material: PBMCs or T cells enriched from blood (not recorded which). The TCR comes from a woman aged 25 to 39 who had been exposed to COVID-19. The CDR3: CAWSFIPAQGEKLFF. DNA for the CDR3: TGTGCCTGGAGTTTTATCCCGGCTCAGGGTGAAAAACTGTTTTTT.